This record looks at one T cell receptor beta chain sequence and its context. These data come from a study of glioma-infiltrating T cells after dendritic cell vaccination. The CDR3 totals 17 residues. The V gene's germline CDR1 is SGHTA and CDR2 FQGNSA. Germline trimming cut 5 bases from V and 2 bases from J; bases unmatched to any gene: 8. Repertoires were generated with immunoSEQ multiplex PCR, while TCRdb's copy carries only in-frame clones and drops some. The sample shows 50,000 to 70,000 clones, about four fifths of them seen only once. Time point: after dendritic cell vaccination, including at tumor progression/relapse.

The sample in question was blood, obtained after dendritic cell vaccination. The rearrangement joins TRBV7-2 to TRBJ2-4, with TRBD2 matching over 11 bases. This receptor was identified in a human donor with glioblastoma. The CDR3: CASSPRLAGWSKNIQYF. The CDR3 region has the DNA TGTGCCAGCAGCCCGAGACTAGCGGGATGGTCCAAAAACATTCAGTACTTC.